These T cell receptor beta chains were read from a single sample in a study of blood T cell repertoires in COVID-19. Profiling relied on immunoSEQ multiplex PCR, and the TCRdb table lists in-frame clones only, not all of them. This table holds around 30,000 clones, over 75% found once. Sample: peripheral blood. These receptor sequences come from an older woman with active or convalescent COVID-19. Both conserved end residues are part of each CDR3. Each record gives: clone size, J gene, D gene, V gene, CDR3 protein, CDR3 DNA. The D gene is left open where the match is weak. Size values are once, few and many counts, or a class for expanded clones, and some rows have none.

>few|TRBJ2-7|TRBD1|TRBV7-9
CASSRPGTGKSHEQYF
TGTGCCAGCAGCCGACCCGGGACAGGGAAGTCTCACGAGCAGTACTTC
>-|TRBJ2-1|-|TRBV6-1
CASSQVDEQFF
TGTGCCAGCAGTCAGGTGGATGAGCAGTTCTTC
>-|TRBJ2-5|-|TRBV19
CASSIGLGTARETQYF
TGTGCCAGTAGTATAGGCCTCGGGACTGCCAGGGAGACCCAGTACTTC
>-|TRBJ1-4|-|TRBV3-1/TRBV3-2
CASSQDPTTFPTNEKLFF
TGTGCCAGCAGCCAAGATCCTACGACATTTCCAACTAATGAAAAACTGTTTTTT
>once|TRBJ1-5|-|TRBV6-2/TRBV6-3
CASSRGTIRQNLPNQPQHF
TGTGCCAGCAGTCGCGGGACTATCCGACAGAACCTCCCCAATCAGCCCCAGCATTTT
>-|TRBJ2-1|-|TRBV6-5
CASSKRGYNEQFF
TGTGCCAGCAGTAAACGGGGATACAATGAGCAGTTCTTC
>-|TRBJ1-3|TRBD1|TRBV4-1
CASSQRGTAYSGNTIYF
TGCGCCAGCAGCCAGCGCGGGACAGCCTACTCTGGAAACACCATATATTTT
>-|TRBJ2-7|-|TRBV14
CASRASGVGSYEQYF
TGTGCCAGCAGGGCCTCAGGGGTGGGCTCCTACGAGCAGTACTTC
>once|TRBJ2-1|-|TRBV4-2
CASSQEGGRYNEQFF
TGTGCCAGCAGCCAAGAGGGAGGACGGTACAATGAGCAGTTCTTC
>-|TRBJ2-2|TRBD2|TRBV24-1
CATSVGTSGRKSTGELFF
TGTGCCACCAGTGTGGGGACTAGCGGGAGAAAGAGCACCGGGGAGCTGTTTTTT
>-|TRBJ2-2|-|TRBV15
CATSKGFGELFF
TGTGCCACCAGTAAGGGGTTCGGGGAGCTGTTTTTT
>few|TRBJ2-1|-|TRBV24-1
CATGTTYNEQFF
TGTGCCACCGGGACAACCTACAATGAGCAGTTCTTC
>few|TRBJ1-4|-|TRBV19
CASSITATNEKLFF
TGTGCCAGTAGTATAACAGCAACTAATGAAAAACTGTTTTTT
>-|TRBJ2-7|-|TRBV12-2
CASRSGLARSYEQYF
TGTGCAAGTCGCTCGGGGCTAGCGCGCTCCTACGAGCAGTACTTC
>-|TRBJ2-1|TRBD2|TRBV10-3
CAISQGLAGIYEQFF
TGTGCCATCAGCCAGGGACTAGCGGGTATATATGAGCAGTTCTTC
>-|TRBJ2-7|TRBD1|TRBV11-2
CASSSHSSRGYEQYF
TGTGCCAGCAGCTCCCATAGCAGCAGGGGGTACGAGCAGTACTTC
>-|TRBJ2-3|-|TRBV11-2
CASSSRGAGSTDTQYF
TGTGCCAGCAGCTCTAGAGGGGCGGGGTCCACAGATACGCAGTATTTT
>-|TRBJ1-4|-|TRBV28
CAASGEKLFF
TGTGCCGCTTCGGGAGAAAAACTGTTTTTT
>-|TRBJ2-7|-|TRBV3-1/TRBV3-2
CASSPYEQYF
TGTGCCAGCAGCCCTTACGAGCAGTACTTC
>-|TRBJ1-2|TRBD1|TRBV19
CASSRLGQGRYGYTF
TGTGCCAGTAGCCGATTGGGACAGGGACGATATGGCTACACCTTC
>-|TRBJ2-3|-|TRBV2
CASRSPGLHTQYF
TGTGCCAGCAGGTCCCCGGGACTTCATACGCAGTATTTT
>once|TRBJ1-1|-|TRBV7-2
CASSFTGTEAFF
TGTGCCAGCAGCTTTACGGGGACTGAAGCTTTCTTT
>-|TRBJ1-1|-|TRBV12-3/TRBV12-4
CASSFRGPEAFF
TGTGCCAGCAGTTTTAGGGGCCCTGAAGCTTTCTTT
>few|TRBJ2-1|TRBD2|TRBV11-2
CASRPAGTSVYNEQFF
TGTGCCAGCAGGCCAGCCGGGACTAGCGTATACAATGAGCAGTTCTTC
>-|TRBJ1-1|-|TRBV7-9
CASLRQGEAFF
TGTGCCAGCCTCCGGCAGGGTGAAGCTTTCTTT
>-|TRBJ2-7|TRBD1|TRBV19
CASRSQSRGGDPSSYEQYF
TGTGCCAGCAGATCCCAGAGTAGAGGGGGCGATCCTTCCTCCTACGAGCAGTACTTC
>-|TRBJ1-1|-|TRBV7-8
CASSQPTQGFTAEAFF
TGTGCCAGCAGCCAGCCCACACAGGGTTTCACTGCTGAAGCTTTCTTT
>-|TRBJ1-2|-|TRBV6-1
CASSEDMGGYGYTF
TGTGCCAGCAGTGAAGATATGGGGGGCTATGGCTACACCTTC
>-|TRBJ2-7|TRBD2|TRBV10-2
CASSESTSGFGEQYF
TGCGCCAGCAGTGAGTCTACTAGCGGGTTCGGGGAGCAGTACTTC
>few|TRBJ1-2|TRBD1|TRBV10-3
CAISDPGTVYGYTF
TGTGCCATCAGTGATCCCGGGACAGTCTATGGCTACACCTTC
>-|TRBJ2-1|TRBD1|TRBV28
CASSKYRGNNEQFF
TGTGCCAGCAGTAAGTACAGGGGAAACAATGAGCAGTTCTTC
>few|TRBJ2-7|-|TRBV18
CASSPPGTPSYEQYF
TGTGCCAGCTCACCACCCGGGACACCATCCTACGAGCAGTACTTC
>-|TRBJ1-2|TRBD1|TRBV10-3
CAIALTGEGYGYTF
TGTGCCATCGCCTTGACAGGGGAAGGCTATGGCTACACCTTC